The entry below gives a single T cell receptor (beta chain) sequence along with its context. No antigen is known for it. These data belong to a study of vaccination and CD4 T cells after COVID-19. About the study: Taking of post-vaccine samples occurred a median 72 days after dose two (range 14 to 241). Stimuli were overlapping spike peptide pools of SARS-CoV-2 and three common cold coronaviruses (HCoV-NL63, HCoV-OC43, HCoV-229E).

The study sequenced cultured CD4+ T cell DNA using the Oncomine TCR Beta short-read assay. TCRdb ran MiXCR on the PCR reads and lists one entry per CDR3 protein. The top ten hold roughly 30% of the sample, which has approximately 10,000 distinct CDR3 sequences, 45% to 65% seen once. Stated treatment: approximately nine-day PBMC culture with coronavirus spike peptide pools or control peptides (ViraFEST assay). CDR1 SGDLS and CDR2 YYNGEE come from the germline V gene. Trimming pared 6 bases from V and 1 base from J, leaving 19 bases between. The CDR3 consists of 16 residues. The sequence was obtained from a human donor who had recovered from COVID-19. The chain links TRBV9 to TRBJ1-1, with TRBD1 as a possible D gene (5 bases). The sequenced material came from CD4+ T cells from blood, cultured in vitro. CDR3: CASKESGQGGNTEAFF. The CDR3 DNA sequence: TGTGCCAGCAAGGAGTCGGGTCAGGGAGGGAACACTGAAGCTTTCTTT.